This T cell receptor (beta chain) stems from a study of shared clonotypes between healthy human individuals. The wider study: Three CD4 naive, three CD4 memory, two CD8 naive and one CD8 memory plate were used per donor.

Study-level points and caveats: Generally, naive subsets came out with larger estimated richness than memory subsets.

Regarding this clone: Its target is unknown.

Genomic DNA (from each subset) was split evenly across several immunoSEQ plates. Each sorted subset replicate got 200 ng genomic DNA, tens of thousands of genomes. Profiled with immunoSEQ multiplex PCR; TCRdb holds only in-frame clones, not every one. The sample carries around 2.3 million clones, 90% to 97% recorded once. In germline, CDR1 is SGHNT, CDR2 YENEEA. The CDR3 spans 18 residues. Unmatched junction bases numbered 15, after V lost 5 bases and J lost 2 bases. Sequenced: naive CD4+ T cells sorted from blood. Described subset: CD45RA+ positively selected. This sequence originates from a man aged 18 to 29 in good health. The V and J genes are TRBV11-3 and TRBJ2-3; 8 nucleotides match TRBD1. CDR3 loop: CASSPGPFQGANTDTQYF. CDR3 DNA sequence: TGTGCCAGCAGCCCCGGGCCCTTCCAGGGGGCGAACACAGATACGCAGTATTTT.